Detailed here is one T cell receptor (beta chain). Its target is not known. Just one base apart from a much larger clone, this may be a read error. The data originate from a study of neurological immune-mediated disorders. Across the whole study: In a group of around 34 multiple sclerosis patients, around 31 had the relapsing-remitting type and 3 had the secondary progressive type. General observations from the study: Among 34 multiple sclerosis patients, phylogenetic grouping put the repertoires of 18 into a single related-CDR3 cluster, a possible signature.

Germline V lookup: CDR1 SGHRS, CDR2 YFSETQ. The CDR3 extends over 15 amino acids. TCRdb itself ran the 5' RACE reads through MiXCR, one entry per CDR3 protein. The sample yields approximately 60,000 distinct CDR3 sequences, 4.2% seen once. The receptor was isolated from a man aged 45 to 65 with multiple sclerosis. The gene calls are TRBV5-1 and TRBJ2-2; possibly TRBD1 for D (6 bases). Sequencing was carried out using PBMCs. This chain's CDR3 is CTSSLAGDKTGELFF. In nucleotides, the CDR3 is TGCACCAGCAGCTTGGCTGGGGACAAAACCGGGGAGCTGTTTTTT.